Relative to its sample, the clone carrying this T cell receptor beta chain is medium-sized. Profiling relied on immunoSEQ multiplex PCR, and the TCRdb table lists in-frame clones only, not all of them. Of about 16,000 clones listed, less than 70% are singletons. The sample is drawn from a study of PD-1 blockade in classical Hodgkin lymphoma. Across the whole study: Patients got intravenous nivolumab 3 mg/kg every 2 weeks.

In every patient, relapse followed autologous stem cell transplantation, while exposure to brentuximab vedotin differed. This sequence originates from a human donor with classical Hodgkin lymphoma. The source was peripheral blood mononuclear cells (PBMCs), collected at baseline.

The CDR3 DNA follows: TGCGCCAGCAGCTGGGGATCCGGGACGGTCCCCGACTACACCTTC. Its protein product is CASSWGSGTVPDYTF. This rearrangement joins TRBV5-1 to TRBJ1-2, with D tentatively TRBD1 (5 bases). The CDR3 length is 15 residues. Trimming took off 3 bases at V and 10 bases at J, with 22 bases between the two ends. The germline V gene encodes CDR1 SGHRS and CDR2 YFSETQ.